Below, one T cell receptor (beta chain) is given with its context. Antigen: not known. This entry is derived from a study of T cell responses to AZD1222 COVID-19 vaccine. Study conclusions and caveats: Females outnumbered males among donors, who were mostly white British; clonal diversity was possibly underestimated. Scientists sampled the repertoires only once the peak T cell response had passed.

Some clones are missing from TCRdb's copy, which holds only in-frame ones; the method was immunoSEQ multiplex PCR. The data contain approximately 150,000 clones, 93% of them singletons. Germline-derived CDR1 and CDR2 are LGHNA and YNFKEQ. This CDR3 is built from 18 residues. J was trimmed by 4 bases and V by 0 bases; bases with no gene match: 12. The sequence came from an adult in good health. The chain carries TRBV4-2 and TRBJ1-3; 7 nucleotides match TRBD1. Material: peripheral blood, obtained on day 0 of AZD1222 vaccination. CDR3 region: CASSQEGGRIGIGNTIYF. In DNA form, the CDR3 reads TGTGCCAGCAGCCAAGAAGGGGGCAGGATAGGAATCGGAAACACCATATATTTT.